Shown below are 4 T cell receptor beta chains from a single sample sequenced in a study of shared clonotypes between healthy human individuals. Clones were sequenced by immunoSEQ multiplex PCR, and TCRdb holds only the in-frame ones, with some missing. The sample has approximately 620,000 clones; less than 98% are singletons. The sequencing input was naive CD4+ T cells sorted from blood. The sample's subset: CD45RA+ positively selected. The receptors derive from a woman in her thirties in good health.

This clone was observed a single time. V gene TRBV15 combines with J gene TRBJ2-5; no reliable D call. Per the germline V gene, CDR1 is LNHNV and CDR2 is YYDKDF (reference sequence). V dropped 1 base and J dropped 4 bases, with 10 bases sitting between them. The CDR3 length is 14 residues. Written as DNA, the CDR3 is TGTGCCACCAGCAGAGGTCCGGGCGCAGAGACCCAGTACTTC. The encoded protein is CATSRGPGAETQYF.

The genes are TRBV7-8 and TRBJ2-1; maybe TRBD2 (6 bases). The V gene's germline CDR1 is SGHVS and CDR2 FQNEAQ. The CDR3 consists of 16 residues. V dropped 4 bases and J dropped 8 bases, with 21 bases sitting between them. Here the CDR3 reads CASSSVGGLRRDEQFF. CDR3 nucleotide sequence: TGTGCCAGCAGCTCTGTCGGCGGACTACGGCGGGATGAGCAGTTCTTC. The full variable domain, in which reference TRBV7-8 and TRBJ2-1 provide the parts outside the CDR3, is GAGVSQSPRYKVAKRGQDVALRCDPISGHVSLFWYQQALGQGPEFLTYFQNEAQLDKSGLPSDRFFAERPEGSVSTLKIQRTQQEDSAVYLCASSSVGGLRRDEQFFGPGTRLTVL.

This sequence joins TRBV6-1 and TRBJ2-5; D tentatively fits TRBD1 or TRBD2 (6 bases each). This CDR3 has 15 residues. CDR1 is MNHNS and CDR2 is SASEGT in the germline V gene. The ends were cut back, 8 bases at V and 2 bases at J, with 18 bases in the middle. CDR3 bases: TGTGCCAGCGAGGAGTCGGGGGCCGGTCAAGAGACCCAGTACTTC. The encoded protein is CASEESGAGQETQYF.

In the case of this clone: The identical CDR3 is also encoded by other nucleotide sequences in the sample. The rearrangement joins TRBV19 to TRBJ1-5; TRBD1 is a possible D gene (5 bases). This CDR3 comprises 14 residues. Germline CDR1 is LNHDA and CDR2 is SQIVND (reference sequence). V gave up 3 bases and J gave up 0 bases, with 6 bases separating them. CDR3 protein: CASSIRDSNQPQHF. The DNA for the CDR3 is TGTGCCAGTAGTATCAGGGATAGCAATCAGCCCCAGCATTTT.